The 15 T cell receptor beta chains below all came from one sample that was sequenced in a study of shared clonotypes between healthy human individuals. Naive CD8 cells, CD45RO-negative and positively selected for CCR7, excluded terminally differentiated effector memory CD45RA+ cells. Data came from immunoSEQ multiplex PCR; TCRdb stores just in-frame clones and leaves some out. The sample contains under 850,000 clones, 85% to 95% of which appear only once. The sequenced material came from naive CD8+ T cells sorted from blood. The receptor set was obtained from a man under 40 in good health.

The gene calls are TRBV6-5 and TRBJ2-5; TRBD1 matches at 7 bases. V was pared by 6 bases and J by 2 bases, with 6 bases of the junction left unmatched. The CDR3 is 14 amino acids. CDR1 is MNHEY and CDR2 is SVGAGI in the germline V gene. In DNA, the CDR3 is TGTGCCAGCAGCCGGGACAGCCCTCAAGAGACCCAGTACTTC. Amino acid sequence: CASSRDSPQETQYF.

The chain is built from TRBV18 and TRBJ1-5, with a possible D match to TRBD1 (6 bases). The CDR3 loop spans 15 amino acids. With 3 bases removed from V and 0 bases from J, the gap between germline ends came to 9 bases. Germline V gene data show CDR1 as KGHSH and CDR2 as LQKENI. The chain's CDR3 is CASSPNRDSNQPQHF. The CDR3 DNA sequence: TGTGCCAGCTCACCCAACAGGGATAGCAATCAGCCCCAGCATTTT. The full variable domain, its missing parts supplied by reference TRBV18 and TRBJ1-5, is NAGVMQNPRHLVRRRGQEARLRCSPMKGHSHVYWYRQLPEEGLKFMVYLQKENIIDESGMPKERFSAEFPKEGPSILRIQQVVRGDSAAYFCASSPNRDSNQPQHFGDGTRLSIL.

This clone came up once. The V gene is TRBV29-1, the J gene TRBJ2-5, with D possibly TRBD1 on 5 matching bases. Trimming took 6 bases from V and 0 from J, leaving 5 bases between them. This CDR3 comprises 11 residues. Germline CDR1 reads SQVTM; CDR2 reads ANQGSEA. CDR3 region: CSVTDQETQYF. The DNA of the CDR3 is TGCAGCGTGACAGACCAAGAGACCCAGTACTTC.

This clone was detected only once. The rearrangement uses TRBV27 and TRBJ2-1, with 15 nucleotides matching TRBD2. The CDR3 has 18 residues. V lost 5 bases to trimming and J lost 4 bases; unmatched junction nucleotides: 9. Germline values: CDR1 MNHEY, CDR2 SMNVEV (reference sequence). CDR3 loop: CASSTRGLAGGRYNEQFF. In nucleotides, the CDR3 is TGTGCCAGCAGTACCCGAGGACTAGCGGGAGGGAGGTACAATGAGCAGTTCTTC.

The chain recombines TRBV13 with TRBJ2-5, with 9 bases that match TRBD2. CDR3 size: 15 residues. V lost 5 bases, J lost 5 bases, and 9 bases stayed unmatched. Per the germline V gene, CDR1 is PRHDT and CDR2 is FYEKMQ (reference sequence). The CDR3 DNA is TGTGCCAGCAGCCCGGGACTAGCCGGGGGGGAGACCCAGTACTTC. Translated: CASSPGLAGGETQYF.

V gene TRBV4-1 combines with J gene TRBJ2-3; no firm D call. Deletions cut 0 bases from V and 0 bases from J, with 13 bases between. The CDR3 is 17 amino acids. Germline lookup yields CDR1 MGHRA and CDR2 YSYEKL. For the CDR3, the DNA is TGCGCCAGCAGCCAAGATATGGTTGGGTCTAGCACAGATACGCAGTATTTT. It encodes CASSQDMVGSSTDTQYF.

The rearrangement uses TRBV9 and TRBJ2-1; 16 bases are a match to TRBD2. The CDR3 runs 18 residues. The V gene's germline CDR1 is SGDLS and CDR2 YYNGEE. V was pared by 0 bases and J by 9 bases, with 9 bases of the junction left unmatched. Here the CDR3 reads CASSVVPGLAGGPSEQFF. Written as DNA, the CDR3 is TGTGCCAGCAGCGTAGTCCCGGGACTAGCGGGAGGGCCAAGTGAGCAGTTCTTC.

The chain carries TRBV27 and TRBJ2-7; 8 bases map to TRBD2. The V segment lost 6 bases and the J segment 2 bases; nucleotides outside the gene matches: 9. CDR3 length: 15 residues. Germline-derived CDR1 and CDR2 are MNHEY and SMNVEV (reference sequence). The CDR3 loop reads CASSGGAGGTYEQYF. The CDR3 DNA reads as TGTGCCAGCAGCGGTGGGGCGGGGGGAACCTACGAGCAGTACTTC.

The chain recombines TRBV5-1 with TRBJ2-5; the D gene is possibly TRBD2 (5 bases). Germline V CDR1 and CDR2: SGHRS, YFSETQ. Between the trimmed V and J ends, which lost 5 bases and 0 bases, there was a span of 8 bases. The CDR3 sequence is 13 residues long. The CDR3 region is CASSTGNQETQYF. CDR3 DNA: TGCGCCAGCAGTACCGGGAACCAAGAGACCCAGTACTTC. The full variable domain, completed using reference TRBV5-1 and TRBJ2-5, is KAGVTQTPRYLIKTRGQQVTLSCSPISGHRSVSWYQQTPGQGLQFLFEYFSETQRNKGNFPGRFSGRQFSNSRSEMNVSTLELGDSALYLCASSTGNQETQYFGPGTRLLVL.

The chain combines TRBV6-1 with TRBJ2-7, with 7 bases matching TRBD2. This CDR3 comprises 13 residues. V lost 5 bases to trimming and J lost 1 base; unmatched junction nucleotides: 2. Germline V gene data show CDR1 as MNHNS and CDR2 as SASEGT. CDR3 loop: CASSRTSSYEQYF. The DNA of the CDR3 is TGTGCCAGCAGTCGGACTAGTTCCTACGAGCAGTACTTC.

The chain is built from TRBV5-4 and TRBJ2-7, with a possible D match to TRBD1 (6 bases). Trimming took 3 bases from V and 0 from J, leaving 13 bases between them. The germline gives CDR1 SGHNT, CDR2 YYREEE (reference sequence). The CDR3 is 15 residues long. The CDR3 bases are TGTGCCAGCAGCTCGACAGGTCTTAACTCCTACGAGCAGTACTTC. It specifies CASSSTGLNSYEQYF.

The gene calls are TRBV7-9 and TRBJ2-7; unclear D gene. Per the germline V gene, CDR1 is SEHNR and CDR2 is FQNEAQ (reference sequence). The CDR3 runs 12 residues. V was clipped by 6 bases and J by 6 bases, with 12 bases between them. The CDR3 bases are TGTGCCAGCAGTTTTCAGAGAAGCGAGCAGTACTTC. Translated, it gives CASSFQRSEQYF. The full variable domain, completed using reference TRBV7-9 and TRBJ2-7, is DTGVSQNPRHKITKRGQNVTFRCDPISEHNRLYWYRQTLGQGPEFLTYFQNEAQLEKSRLLSDRFSAERPKGSFSTLEIQRTEQGDSAMYLCASSFQRSEQYFGPGTRLTVT.

This chain joins TRBV11-2 and TRBJ2-7; D is perhaps TRBD2 (5 bases). CDR3 length equals 13 residues. Per germline, CDR1 SGHAT and CDR2 FQNNGV. Trimming cost V 2 bases and J 3 bases, with 8 bases left between them. CDR3: CASSLRGVYEQYF. CDR3 DNA sequence: TGTGCCAGCAGCTTACGGGGAGTCTACGAGCAGTACTTC. The variable domain in full, with the rest retrieved from reference TRBV11-2 and TRBJ2-7, is EAGVAQSPRYKIIEKRQSVAFWCNPISGHATLYWYQQILGQGPKLLIQFQNNGVVDDSQLPKDRFSAERLKGVDSTLKIQPAKLEDSAVYLCASSLRGVYEQYFGPGTRLTVT.

The CDR3 bases are TGCAGCGTTGAACCATACAGGGCGAGCTCCTACAATGAGCAGTTCTTC. This translates into CSVEPYRASSYNEQFF. This sequence joins TRBV29-1 and TRBJ2-1; tentative D call: TRBD1 (6 bases). Germline V lookup: CDR1 SQVTM, CDR2 ANQGSEA. Trimming stripped 2 bases from V and 0 bases from J, with 14 bases between. This CDR3 spans 16 amino acids.

The chain links TRBV30 to TRBJ2-7, with D maybe TRBD1 (6 bases). This CDR3 region has 12 residues. The germline CDR1 and CDR2 sequences are GTSNPN and SVGIG (reference sequence). V lost 4 bases and J lost 4, with 11 bases in between. CDR3 region: CAWTGEVYEQYF. The CDR3 nucleotides are TGTGCCTGGACAGGGGAAGTGTACGAGCAGTACTTC.